A single sample gave rise to the 5 T cell receptor beta chains below, sequenced in a study of shared clonotypes between healthy human individuals. Assay: immunoSEQ multiplex PCR; the TCRdb copy retains only in-frame clones and omits some. The table shows over a million clones, with 95% to 97% occurring only once. The sample comprised naive CD4+ T cells sorted from blood. Indicated subset: CD45RA+ positively selected. Receptor source: a man aged 30 to 39 in good health.

The rearrangement links TRBV19 to TRBJ2-3; 9 bases agree with TRBD2. The CDR3 is made up of 15 amino acids. Losses at the gene ends were 6 bases for V and 3 bases for J; bases not matched to a gene: 7. Germline V gene lookup returns CDR1 LNHDA and CDR2 SQIVND (reference sequence). The CDR3: CASSLAGMGTDTQYF. The CDR3 DNA reads TGTGCCAGTAGCCTAGCGGGAATGGGAACAGATACGCAGTATTTT.

The V gene is TRBV5-1, the J gene TRBJ2-7; 8 bases are shared with TRBD2. This CDR3 comprises 16 residues. Germline CDR1 and CDR2: SGHRS and YFSETQ. V lost 1 base to trimming and J lost 6 bases; unmatched junction nucleotides: 12. CDR3 protein: CASSLSLAGGSGEQYF. In nucleotides, the CDR3 is TGCGCCAGCAGCTTGTCCCTAGCGGGCGGGTCAGGCGAGCAGTACTTC.

The chain links TRBV10-3 to TRBJ1-2; 7 nucleotides match TRBD1. CDR1 is ENHRY, CDR2 SYGVKD, per germline. The CDR3 spans 14 residues. Losses at the gene ends were 2 bases for V and 4 bases for J; bases not matched to a gene: 4. CDR3 region: CAISETKGAYGYTF. The CDR3 DNA reads as TGTGCCATCAGTGAGACGAAGGGGGCCTATGGCTACACCTTC.

This chain links TRBV4-2 with TRBJ2-1; TRBD2 matches 15 bases. The CDR3 is made up of 18 amino acids. Germline V CDR1 and CDR2: LGHNA, YNFKEQ. The V gene end was trimmed by 3 bases and the J gene end by 4 bases; junction bases not matched to a gene: 7. The CDR3: CASSHGLAGGPQYNEQFF. The CDR3 DNA reads TGTGCCAGCAGCCACGGACTAGCGGGAGGGCCGCAGTACAATGAGCAGTTCTTC.

The chain carries TRBV9 and TRBJ2-5, with no clear D. CDR3 length: 14 amino acids. V lost 3 bases, J lost 1 base, and 10 bases lay in between. Germline CDR1 SGDLS, CDR2 YYNGEE. The CDR3 bases are TGTGCCAGCAGCGCCGGACCGATCCAAGAGACCCAGTACTTC. This codes for CASSAGPIQETQYF.